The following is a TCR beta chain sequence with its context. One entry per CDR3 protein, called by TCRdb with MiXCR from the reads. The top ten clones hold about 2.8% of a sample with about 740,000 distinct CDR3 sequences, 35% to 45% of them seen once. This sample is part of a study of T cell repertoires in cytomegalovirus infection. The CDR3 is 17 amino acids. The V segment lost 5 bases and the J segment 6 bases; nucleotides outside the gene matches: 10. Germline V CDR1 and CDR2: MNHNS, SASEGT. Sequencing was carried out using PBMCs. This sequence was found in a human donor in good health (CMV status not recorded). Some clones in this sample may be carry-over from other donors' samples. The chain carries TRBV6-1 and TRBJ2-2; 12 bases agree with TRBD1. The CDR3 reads CASSISPGQGAAGELFF. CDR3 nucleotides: TGTGCCAGCAGTATTTCTCCGGGACAGGGGGCGGCCGGGGAGCTGTTTTTT.